One and the same sample provided the 30 T cell receptor beta chains below, sequenced in a study of T cell clones after liver transplantation. Repertoires were generated with immunoSEQ multiplex PCR, while TCRdb's copy carries only in-frame clones and drops some. The data hold around 71,000 clones, with about 80% observed a single time. Sequenced material: CD4+ T cells from blood, taken 12 months after liver transplant. These receptors were taken from a human patient who received a liver transplant. Some of these T cells may belong to the graft donor.

This chain uses TRBV11-1 with TRBJ2-5, with D possibly TRBD2 on 5 matching bases. The CDR3 contains 14 residues. Between the trimmed V and J ends, which lost 5 bases and 2 bases, there was a span of 12 bases. From germline, CDR1 is SGHAT and CDR2 FQDESV (reference sequence). The CDR3 DNA reads TGTGCCAGCAGCCCCCCTACGGGACAAGAGACCCAGTACTTC. This translates into CASSPPTGQETQYF.

This chain connects TRBV5-1 to TRBJ1-1; 7 positions match TRBD1. V was pared by 4 bases and J by 4 bases, with 13 bases of the junction left unmatched. Germline V CDR1 and CDR2: SGHRS, YFSETQ. This CDR3 comprises 16 residues. The CDR3 DNA reads as TGCGCCAGCAGCAAAAGCTACGTTTCAGGGGGCACTGAAGCTTTCTTT. Translated, it gives CASSKSYVSGGTEAFF.

The chain has TRBV5-4 and TRBJ2-1, with a possible D match to TRBD2 (5 bases). Germline lookup yields CDR1 SGHNT and CDR2 YYREEE (reference sequence). The CDR3 covers 14 residues. V lost 9 bases and J 0 bases, leaving 13 bases between the germline ends. The CDR3 DNA is TGTGCCACCCAAACTAGGTCCTCCTACAATGAGCAGTTCTTC. Encoded protein: CATQTRSSYNEQFF. Full variable domain (remainder filled in from reference TRBV5-4 and TRBJ2-1): ETGVTQSPTHLIKTRGQQVTLRCSSQSGHNTVSWYQQALGQGPQFIFQYYREEENGRGNFPPRFSGLQFPNYSSELNVNALELDDSALYLCATQTRSSYNEQFFGPGTRLTVL.

The CDR3 DNA is TGTGCCAGCAGCCCGTCCCCGGGACTAGCGGGAGGAGAGACCCAGTACTTC. Residues: CASSPSPGLAGGETQYF. This chain uses TRBV11-1 with TRBJ2-5, with 15 nucleotides matching TRBD2. The V gene's germline CDR1 is SGHAT and CDR2 FQDESV (reference sequence). The CDR3 has 17 amino acids. The ends lost 5 bases at V and 4 bases at J; junction bases unmatched: 8.

This clone occurred a few times. The chain carries TRBV25-1 and TRBJ2-1; 8 bases align to TRBD1. Per the germline V gene, CDR1 is MGHDK and CDR2 is SYGVNS. The CDR3 is 14 residues long. Unmatched junction bases numbered 2, after V lost 2 bases and J lost 5 bases. CDR3 nucleotide sequence: TGTGCCAGCAGTGAAACAGGGGGGCACAATGAGCAGTTCTTC. This translates into CASSETGGHNEQFF.

DNA of the CDR3: TGTGCCAGCAGGGGGGGAGCGGACGGATCTACGAAGCAGTACTTC. This codes for CASRGGADGSTKQYF. This chain uses TRBV6-1 with TRBJ2-7, with D perhaps TRBD2 (6 bases). Trimming took off 6 bases at V and 8 bases at J, with 23 bases between the two ends. Germline assignment: CDR1 MNHNS and CDR2 SASEGT. The CDR3 has 15 amino acids.

The chain recombines TRBV7-2 with TRBJ1-1; a weak D match, TRBD1 (5 bases). Trimming took off 2 bases at V and 3 bases at J, with 13 bases between the two ends. Germline V gene sequence: CDR1 SGHTA, CDR2 FQGNSA. The CDR3 is 15 residues long. The chain's CDR3 is CASSLTRGRYTEAFF. CDR3 nucleotides: TGTGCCAGCAGCTTAACCCGGGGACGCTACACTGAAGCTTTCTTT. Based on the CDR3 plus reference TRBV7-2 and TRBJ1-1, the full variable domain is GAGVSQSPSNKVTEKGKDVELRCDPISGHTALYWYRQSLGQGLEFLIYFQGNSAPDKSGLPSDRFSAERTGGSVSTLTIQRTQQEDSAVYLCASSLTRGRYTEAFFGQGTRLTVV.

The chain recombines TRBV5-1 with TRBJ1-4; tentatively, D is TRBD1 (5 bases). Trimming cost V 4 bases and J 7 bases, with 11 bases left between them. The germline gives CDR1 SGHRS, CDR2 YFSETQ. The CDR3 consists of 13 residues. The CDR3 is CASSPGVAEKLFF. The CDR3, as DNA: TGCGCCAGCAGCCCGGGGGTGGCTGAAAAACTGTTTTTT.

The chain combines TRBV27 with TRBJ2-7, with D possibly matching TRBD1 (7 bases). The CDR3 has 14 amino acids. Germline V lookup: CDR1 MNHEY, CDR2 SMNVEV (reference sequence). V was cut by 5 bases and J by 7 bases, with 18 bases left in between. The CDR3 DNA reads as TGTGCCAGCAGTGTTCGCAGGGGGGAATGGGAGCAGTACTTC. Protein product: CASSVRRGEWEQYF.

The CDR3 DNA reads as TGTGCCAGCAGCCAAGTTCCGGGGAGTGGAAACACCATATATTTT. Encoded protein: CASSQVPGSGNTIYF. The rearrangement links TRBV7-9 to TRBJ1-3; D not resolved. CDR1 is SEHNR and CDR2 is FQNEAQ in the germline V gene (reference sequence). There are 15 residues in the CDR3. V was trimmed by 5 bases and J by 3 bases, leaving 14 bases between them.

The chain has TRBV5-1 and TRBJ1-5; 10 bases map to TRBD1. In germline, CDR1 is SGHRS, CDR2 YFSETQ. Trimming removed 3 bases from V and 7 bases from J; junction bases left unmatched: 7. This CDR3 contains 15 residues. The CDR3 spells CASSWTGGTGQPQHF. Here the CDR3 DNA reads TGCGCCAGCAGCTGGACAGGGGGAACAGGCCAGCCCCAGCATTTT.

The chain has TRBV11-2 and TRBJ2-1; possibly TRBD1 or TRBD2 for D (5 bases each). CDR1 and CDR2 from the germline V gene are SGHAT and FQNNGV. V gave up 0 bases and J gave up 7 bases, with 16 bases separating them. This CDR3 spans 16 amino acids. CDR3 in amino acids: CASSLDGLGELNEQFF. The CDR3 region has the DNA TGTGCCAGCAGCTTAGATGGGTTAGGGGAGTTAAATGAGCAGTTCTTC.

This clone was seen once. This chain joins TRBV5-1 and TRBJ2-7; perhaps TRBD1 as D (5 bases). With 6 bases removed from V and 7 bases from J, the gap between germline ends came to 11 bases. The CDR3 runs 11 residues. Germline CDR1 and CDR2: SGHRS and YFSETQ. Here the CDR3 DNA reads TGCGCCAGCAAAGGGGCGTGGGAGCAGTACTTC. This encodes CASKGAWEQYF. Based on the CDR3 plus reference TRBV5-1 and TRBJ2-7, the full variable domain is KAGVTQTPRYLIKTRGQQVTLSCSPISGHRSVSWYQQTPGQGLQFLFEYFSETQRNKGNFPGRFSGRQFSNSRSEMNVSTLELGDSALYLCASKGAWEQYFGPGTRLTVT.

This clone has more than one count but fewer than ten. The V call is TRBV28, the J call TRBJ1-2, with D maybe TRBD1 (6 bases). Per germline, CDR1 MDHEN and CDR2 SYDVKM. The CDR3 extends over 12 amino acids. The ends were cut back, 4 bases at V and 10 bases at J, with 13 bases in the middle. CDR3 loop: CASSSPGHPYTF. The CDR3 bases are TGTGCCAGCAGTTCGCCGGGACACCCCTACACCTTC.

This chain joins TRBV9 and TRBJ2-1; D is possibly TRBD2 (6 bases). The germline V and J ends were trimmed by 0 bases and 9 bases, with 19 bases remaining between them. Germline CDR1 reads SGDLS; CDR2 reads YYNGEE. The CDR3 covers 16 residues. As DNA, the CDR3 is TGTGCCAGCAGCGTAGGGGCGGGAACATCTCAGGGTGAGCAGTTCTTC. Translating it yields CASSVGAGTSQGEQFF. Using reference TRBV9 and TRBJ2-1 for the parts outside the CDR3, the full variable domain is DSGVTQTPKHLITATGQRVTLRCSPRSGDLSVYWYQQSLDQGLQFLIQYYNGEERAKGNILERFSAQQFPDLHSELNLSSLELGDSALYFCASSVGAGTSQGEQFFGPGTRLTVL.

The chain employs TRBV5-6 and TRBJ2-3; 7 bases are shared with TRBD2. CDR1 is SGHDT and CDR2 is YYEEEE in the germline V gene. V lost 4 bases to trimming and J lost 0 bases; unmatched junction nucleotides: 11. The CDR3 has 17 amino acids. CDR3 in DNA: TGTGCCAGCAGCCCGGAGCGGGGCCTCGGTAGCACAGATACGCAGTATTTT. This codes for CASSPERGLGSTDTQYF.

The chain is built from TRBV6-5 and TRBJ2-1; 7 bases map to TRBD2. J lost 4 bases, V lost 4 bases, and 7 bases had no gene match. Germline V gene sequence: CDR1 MNHEY, CDR2 SVGAGI. The CDR3 has 15 amino acids. The CDR3 sequence is CASSFGGSRYNEQFF. CDR3 in DNA: TGTGCCAGCAGTTTTGGCGGGAGTCGGTACAATGAGCAGTTCTTC.

This rearrangement joins TRBV25-1 to TRBJ2-7; unclear D gene. In germline, CDR1 is MGHDK, CDR2 SYGVNS. This CDR3 contains 11 residues. V was pared by 4 bases and J by 9 bases, with 10 bases between. The CDR3 DNA sequence: TGTGCCAGCAGTGCGGGCTTTGGGCAGTACTTC. Residues: CASSAGFGQYF.

The chain is built from TRBV6-6 and TRBJ2-7; D might be TRBD1 (6 bases). CDR1 is MNHNY, CDR2 SVGAGI, per germline (reference sequence). The CDR3 has 14 residues. Trimming took 6 bases from V and 7 from J, leaving 19 bases between them. In nucleotides, the CDR3 is TGTGCCAGCAGCCTCCCCCCTTCTCAGGGGGAGCAGTACTTC. Its protein is CASSLPPSQGEQYF.

The chain combines TRBV5-1 with TRBJ1-1; 7 bases align to TRBD1. Germline CDR1 SGHRS, CDR2 YFSETQ. There are 14 residues in the CDR3. Trimming at V came to 4 bases and at J to 3 bases, leaving 6 bases not matched to a gene. The CDR3 protein is CASSLITGDTEAFF. For the CDR3, the DNA is TGCGCCAGCAGCCTAATTACAGGGGACACTGAAGCTTTCTTT.

The sample holds a few counts of this clone. V and J are TRBV7-8 and TRBJ1-3; 7 bases line up with TRBD1. The CDR3 spans 14 residues. Per germline, CDR1 SGHVS and CDR2 FQNEAQ. Trimming removed 4 bases from V and 0 bases from J; junction bases left unmatched: 0. In DNA, the CDR3 is TGTGCCAGCAGCTACAGGGGCTCTGGAAACACCATATATTTT. Protein product: CASSYRGSGNTIYF. Filled out from reference TRBV7-8 and TRBJ1-3, the complete variable domain reads GAGVSQSPRYKVAKRGQDVALRCDPISGHVSLFWYQQALGQGPEFLTYFQNEAQLDKSGLPSDRFFAERPEGSVSTLKIQRTQQEDSAVYLCASSYRGSGNTIYFGEGSWLTVV.

The gene calls are TRBV5-5 and TRBJ2-7; tentatively, D is TRBD1 (8 bases). Germline V CDR1 and CDR2: SGHKS, YYEKEE (reference sequence). Trimming left V 0 bases short and J 5 bases short, with 12 bases between. The CDR3 extends over 14 amino acids. The CDR3: CASSLDRGGHEQYF. Written as DNA, the CDR3 is TGTGCCAGCAGCTTGGACAGGGGGGGTCACGAGCAGTACTTC.

The rearrangement joins TRBV29-1 to TRBJ1-2; 7 nucleotides line up with TRBD1. This CDR3 has 12 residues. V gave up 6 bases and J gave up 2 bases; unmatched junction bases: 3. Germline V gene data show CDR1 as SQVTM and CDR2 as ANQGSEA. As DNA, the CDR3 is TGCAGCGTCCTACAGGGGAACTATGGCTACACCTTC. Translation: CSVLQGNYGYTF.

The chain joins TRBV18 to TRBJ1-5; TRBD1 is a possible D gene (6 bases). The germline CDR1 and CDR2 sequences are KGHSH and LQKENI. Trimming cost V 2 bases and J 9 bases, with 14 bases left between them. The CDR3 loop spans 14 amino acids. CDR3 sequence (DNA): TGTGCCAGCTCACCAAGTTCAGGGGCTGGGCCCCAGCATTTT. This codes for CASSPSSGAGPQHF. The entire variable domain, with the rest obtained from reference TRBV18 and TRBJ1-5, is as follows: NAGVMQNPRHLVRRRGQEARLRCSPMKGHSHVYWYRQLPEEGLKFMVYLQKENIIDESGMPKERFSAEFPKEGPSILRIQQVVRGDSAAYFCASSPSSGAGPQHFGDGTRLSIL.

This chain uses TRBV5-1 with TRBJ2-6, with D perhaps TRBD1 (5 bases). The CDR3 extends over 17 amino acids. Germline CDR1 and CDR2: SGHRS and YFSETQ. V was clipped by 4 bases and J by 0 bases, with 14 bases between them. DNA for the CDR3: TGCGCCAGCAGCCCCAGGGCAGGTCTCTCTGGGGCCAACGTCCTGACTTTC. Translating it yields CASSPRAGLSGANVLTF.

The V gene is TRBV9, the J gene TRBJ2-3; 9 bases are a match to TRBD1. The CDR3 spans 14 residues. After removal of 4 bases from V and 9 bases from J, the junction contained 9 bases not matched to a gene. From germline, CDR1 is SGDLS and CDR2 YYNGEE. CDR3 DNA sequence: TGTGCCAGCAGCACCCCGGGACAGGGTAAGACGCAGTATTTT. Its protein product is CASSTPGQGKTQYF.

The chain couples TRBV28 to TRBJ1-1; no clear D gene. Germline assignment: CDR1 MDHEN and CDR2 SYDVKM. Trimming removed 7 bases at V and 3 bases at J, with 9 bases between. This CDR3 is 12 amino acids long. The CDR3 loop reads CASIARDTEAFF. The DNA of the CDR3 is TGTGCCAGCATCGCCCGGGACACTGAAGCTTTCTTT. The full variable domain, with the rest looked up from reference TRBV28 and TRBJ1-1, is DVKVTQSSRYLVKRTGEKVFLECVQDMDHENMFWYRQDPGLGLRLIYFSYDVKMKEKGDIPEGYSVSREKKERFSLILESASTNQTSMYLCASIARDTEAFFGQGTRLTVV.

J is TRBJ2-1 and V is TRBV7-2; TRBD2 agrees at 7 bases. V shed 2 bases and J 5 bases; nucleotides not matched to a gene: 3. The CDR3 runs to 14 residues. Germline CDR1 SGHTA, CDR2 FQGNSA. CDR3 loop: CASSLRTRDNEQFF. The CDR3 nucleotides are TGTGCCAGCAGCTTACGGACTAGAGACAATGAGCAGTTCTTC.

The genes are TRBV7-3 and TRBJ2-1, with D tentatively TRBD2 (6 bases). This CDR3 spans 15 amino acids. Looked up from germline, CDR1 is SGHTA and CDR2 is FQGTGA. V lost 5 bases, J lost 3 bases, and 14 bases lay in between. DNA for the CDR3: TGTGCCAGCAGCACCAGCGGGTCACACTACAATGAGCAGTTCTTC. Translation: CASSTSGSHYNEQFF. Using reference TRBV7-3 and TRBJ2-1 for the parts outside the CDR3, the full variable domain is GAGVSQTPSNKVTEKGKYVELRCDPISGHTALYWYRQSLGQGPEFLIYFQGTGAADDSGLPNDRFFAVRPEGSVSTLKIQRTERGDSAVYLCASSTSGSHYNEQFFGPGTRLTVL.

The chain uses TRBV7-2 and TRBJ2-7, with 7 bases lining up with TRBD2. The CDR3 spans 14 residues. The germline V gene encodes CDR1 SGHTA and CDR2 FQGNSA. J was trimmed by 7 bases and V by 7 bases; bases with no gene match: 13. CDR3 sequence (DNA): TGTGCCAGCACCCTCGGGGGGACCCTACGGGAGCAGTACTTC. As protein: CASTLGGTLREQYF.